The 9 T cell receptor beta chains presented below share a single source sample, sequenced in a study of T cell responses to AZD1222 COVID-19 vaccine (dated by TCRdb to about 2021). Library prep was done by the immunoSEQ multiplex PCR assay. This immuneACCESS table, as held by TCRdb, lists in-frame sequences with V and J called but not all clones. Of the missing ones, under half trace to an unresolved V gene in checked studies; the others have no known cause. The sample table lists 95,000 to 110,000 clones, approximately 86% of them with a count of one. Of the sample, over 3% falls within the top ten clones. The time point label corresponds to: about 28 days (+/-7) after the second vaccine dose. Taken with the paper, the label for treatment or condition translates to: meningococcal conjugate vaccine given as trial control. The sequencing here drew on peripheral blood, taken 28 days after the second dose of the MenACWY control vaccine. Every receptor here comes from an adult who received the MenACWY meningococcal vaccine as a control.

The chain links TRBV2 to TRBJ2-5; no definite D call. CDR3 size: 15 residues. Trimming pared 2 bases from V and 0 bases from J, leaving 10 bases between. Germline CDR1 SNHLY, CDR2 FYNNEI. The CDR3 DNA reads as TGTGCCAGCAGTGAATTTGTTGAAAACCAAGAGACCCAGTACTTC. It specifies CASSEFVENQETQYF.

The genes are TRBV3-1 (or the pseudogene TRBV3-2) and TRBJ1-3; D not certain. The CDR3 has 16 residues. The germline V gene encodes CDR1 LGHDT and CDR2 YNNKEL (reference sequence). Trimming removed 1 base at V and 1 base at J, with 11 bases between. The CDR3, as DNA: TGTGCCAGCAGCCAAGTAGACGGGCCATCTGGAAACACCATATATTTT. It encodes CASSQVDGPSGNTIYF.

This chain uses TRBV5-1 with TRBJ1-2; 7 bases agree with TRBD1. Looked up from germline, CDR1 is SGHRS and CDR2 is YFSETQ. J gave up 3 bases and V 3 bases, and 2 bases lay outside the gene matches. This CDR3 is built from 13 residues. Here the CDR3 DNA reads TGCGCCAGCAGCTCTACAGGGGACTATGGCTACACCTTC. Its protein is CASSSTGDYGYTF. The complete variable domain, with remaining parts taken from reference TRBV5-1 and TRBJ1-2, reads KAGVTQTPRYLIKTRGQQVTLSCSPISGHRSVSWYQQTPGQGLQFLFEYFSETQRNKGNFPGRFSGRQFSNSRSEMNVSTLELGDSALYLCASSSTGDYGYTFGSGTRLTVV.

CDR3 DNA sequence: TGTGCCAGTGGACAGGGAGTACGTTCACCCCTCCACTTT. It encodes CASGQGVRSPLHF. The rearrangement links TRBV19 to TRBJ1-6; 8 nucleotides agree with TRBD1. J lost 9 bases, V lost 8 bases, and 6 bases had no gene match. Per germline, CDR1 LNHDA and CDR2 SQIVND (reference sequence). CDR3 length: 13 residues.

V is TRBV4-1 and J is TRBJ1-3; 7 nucleotides agree with TRBD1. V lost 1 base to trimming and J lost 4 bases; unmatched junction nucleotides: 7. Germline CDR1 reads MGHRA; CDR2 reads YSYEKL. The CDR3 totals 16 residues. This CDR3 is CASSQAGQLLGNTIYF. CDR3 DNA: TGCGCCAGCAGCCAAGCGGGACAGCTCTTAGGAAACACCATATATTTT.

The chain is built from TRBV19 and TRBJ1-5; D might be TRBD1 (5 bases). This CDR3 is built from 14 residues. Germline CDR1 LNHDA, CDR2 SQIVND (reference sequence). Trimming cost V 10 bases and J 5 bases, with 18 bases left between them. CDR3 bases: TGTGCCACTCGACCTAGACAGAATCATCAGCCCCAGCATTTT. Residues: CATRPRQNHQPQHF.

This clone has only one observation. J is TRBJ1-5 and V is TRBV28; no clear D. Germline lookup yields CDR1 MDHEN and CDR2 SYDVKM. CDR3 length: 15 residues. Trimming left V 4 bases short and J 3 bases short, with 13 bases between. CDR3 region: CASSSLLGSNQPQHF. For the CDR3, the DNA is TGTGCCAGCAGTTCACTTTTGGGGTCCAATCAGCCCCAGCATTTT.

This chain links TRBV13 with TRBJ1-2; D unresolved. The V gene's germline CDR1 is PRHDT and CDR2 FYEKMQ (reference sequence). The germline V and J ends were trimmed by 0 bases and 0 bases, with 8 bases remaining between them. The CDR3 is 15 residues long. This CDR3 is CASSLGYTTNYGYTF. For the CDR3, the DNA is TGTGCCAGCAGCTTAGGGTACACAACTAACTATGGCTACACCTTC.

The chain uses TRBV7-2 and TRBJ2-4; perhaps TRBD2 as D (7 bases). The V gene lost 5 bases and the J gene lost 0 bases, with 23 bases spanning the gap. The CDR3 is 19 amino acids. Germline CDR1 reads SGHTA; CDR2 reads FQGNSA. CDR3 in amino acids: CASSPPRGRGAVAKNIQYF. The CDR3 nucleotides are TGTGCCAGCAGCCCTCCCCGAGGTCGGGGGGCGGTAGCCAAAAACATTCAGTACTTC.